This is a list of T cell receptor beta chains from one sample in a study of siplizumab effects on memory and regulatory T cells. Clones were read by immunoSEQ multiplex PCR, and TCRdb kept only the in-frame ones, dropping some. The table shows under 15,000 clones, with 40% to 50% occurring only once. These receptors are not linked to any known antigen. Input material: CFSE-low (dividing) CD8+ T cells sorted from an allogeneic mixed lymphocyte reaction. The receptors stem from a human donor in good health; the cells came from an allogeneic mixed lymphocyte reaction. Some clones in this sample may be carry-over from other donors' samples. Each CDR3 is given with its conserved first and last residue. The D gene is left open where the match is weak. A clone size is listed for some rows: how often the clone was seen (once, few, many), or a class if it is expanded.

>TRBV7-2|.|15|.|TRBJ1-6
CASRQGSSYNSPLHF
TGTGCCAGCAGACAAGGGAGCTCCTATAATTCACCCCTCCACTTT
>TRBV19|.|13|.|TRBJ1-1
CASSIARNTEAFF
TGTGCCAGTAGTATAGCACGGAACACTGAAGCTTTCTTT
>TRBV7-9|few|14|TRBD2|TRBJ2-7
CASSFFREGHEQYF
TGTGCCAGCAGCTTCTTCAGGGAGGGTCACGAGCAGTACTTC
>TRBV19|.|11|.|TRBJ2-1
CASSSSNEQFF
TGTGCCAGTAGTAGTTCCAATGAGCAGTTCTTC
>TRBV19|once|15|.|TRBJ1-4
CASSPDRTTNEKLFF
TGTGCCAGTAGCCCAGACAGAACAACTAATGAAAAACTGTTTTTT
>TRBV4-1|.|14|.|TRBJ2-7
CASSQDQGPYEQYF
TGCGCCAGCAGCCAAGATCAAGGACCCTACGAGCAGTACTTC
>TRBV7-1|.|17|.|TRBJ2-1
CASSPSPGTVYYNEQFF
TGTGCCAGCAGCCCGAGCCCTGGGACTGTTTACTACAATGAGCAGTTCTTC
>TRBV19|.|17|TRBD2|TRBJ2-1
CASTTYSGTSAYNEQFF
TGTGCCAGTACAACCTACTCCGGGACTAGCGCATACAATGAGCAGTTCTTC
>TRBV7-9|few|11|.|TRBJ2-1
CASSFGVEQFF
TGTGCCAGCAGCTTTGGTGTGGAGCAGTTCTTC
>TRBV6-1|.|15|.|TRBJ2-1
CASSVGVHSYNEQFF
TGTGCCAGCAGTGTGGGAGTACACTCCTACAATGAGCAGTTCTTC
>TRBV27|once|19|.|TRBJ2-1
CASSPSPAGYRSSYNEQFF
TGTGCCAGCAGTCCATCCCCGGCTGGCTATAGGAGCTCCTACAATGAGCAGTTCTTC
>TRBV7-2|medium-sized|14|.|TRBJ2-7
CASSLGVGTYEQYF
TGTGCCAGCAGCTTAGGTGTAGGGACCTACGAGCAGTACTTC
>TRBV2|few|12|.|TRBJ1-4
CASSKTDEKLFF
TGTGCCAGCAGTAAAACGGACGAAAAACTGTTTTTT
>TRBV11-2|many|14|.|TRBJ2-7
CASSFSKGFYEQYF
TGTGCCAGCAGCTTCTCGAAGGGGTTCTACGAGCAGTACTTC
>TRBV19|.|15|.|TRBJ2-1
CASSIAGSSYNEQFF
TGTGCCAGTAGTATCGCAGGGAGCTCCTACAATGAGCAGTTCTTC
>TRBV27|.|16|TRBD2|TRBJ2-1
CASSLFLLAGNNEQFF
TGTGCCAGCAGTTTATTCCTCCTAGCGGGAAACAATGAGCAGTTCTTC
>TRBV30|few|11|.|TRBJ2-7
CAWSDLYEQYF
TGTGCCTGGAGTGACCTTTACGAGCAGTACTTC
>TRBV27|.|13|.|TRBJ2-1
CASSLPGVREQFF
TGTGCCAGCAGTTTACCAGGGGTCAGGGAGCAGTTCTTC
>TRBV7-8|.|15|TRBD1|TRBJ1-5
CASSLGTGSNQPQHF
TGTGCCAGCAGCCTCGGGACAGGGAGCAATCAGCCCCAGCATTTT
>TRBV19|.|14|TRBD1|TRBJ2-7
CASSPGTGGNEQYF
TGTGCCAGTAGTCCCGGGACAGGGGGCAACGAGCAGTACTTC
>TRBV6-1|.|13|TRBD1|TRBJ1-2
CASSEKEGARVTF
TGTGCCAGCAGTGAAAAGGAGGGGGCGAGGGTAACCTTC
>TRBV6-4|.|18|.|TRBJ2-7
CASSGNGSWRQGYYEQYF
TGTGCCAGCAGTGGAAATGGTTCTTGGCGGCAGGGGTACTACGAGCAGTACTTC